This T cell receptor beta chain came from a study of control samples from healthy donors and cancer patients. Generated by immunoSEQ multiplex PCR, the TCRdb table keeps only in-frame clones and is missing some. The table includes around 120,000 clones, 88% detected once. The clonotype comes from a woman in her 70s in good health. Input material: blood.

CDR3 protein: CASSPSAYGYTF. The CDR3 nucleotides are TGTGCCAGCAGCCCCTCCGCCTATGGCTACACCTTC. V and J are TRBV9 and TRBJ1-2; D remains unclear. CDR3 length: 12 amino acids. With 4 bases removed from V and 4 bases from J, the gap between germline ends came to 8 bases. Looked up from germline, CDR1 is SGDLS and CDR2 is YYNGEE.